This TCR beta chain originates from a study of CD8 T cells in ankylosing spondylitis. TCRdb reanalysed the 5' RACE reads using MiXCR and keeps one entry per CDR3 protein. Of roughly 400,000 distinct CDR3 sequences in the sample, approximately 20% were seen once. With regard to this clonotype: Its antigen is not known. Given a much more abundant clone one base away, this may be a read error.

Findings and caveats of the study: Seemingly distinctive of ankylosing spondylitis blood was a TCR beta motif formed by eight highly homologous variants.

CDR1 and CDR2 from the germline V gene are DFQATT and SNEGSKA (reference sequence). V lost 0 bases and J lost 4, with 13 bases in between. This CDR3 region has 15 residues. This TCR was recovered from a male donor with ankylosing spondylitis. The chain carries TRBV20-1 and TRBJ2-1, with D possibly TRBD2 on 6 matching bases. Sequencing used blood, either unsorted or a sorted T cell fraction (not recorded which). As DNA, the CDR3 is TGCAGTGCTAGAGATGCACTGCGGGAATACAATGAGCAGTTCTTC. Translation gives CSARDALREYNEQFF.